One and the same sample provided the 25 T cell receptor beta chains below, sequenced in a study of blood T cell repertoires in COVID-19. Sequencing used immunoSEQ multiplex PCR; TCRdb keeps in-frame clones, though not all of them. The repertoire holds around 340,000 clones, with more than 70% as singletons. Sequenced material: PBMCs or T cells enriched from blood (not recorded which). These receptors were obtained from a woman aged 25 to 39 who had been exposed to COVID-19.

The table lists this clone with a count of one. The rearrangement joins TRBV9 to TRBJ2-1; perhaps TRBD1 as D (7 bases). Per germline, CDR1 SGDLS and CDR2 YYNGEE. Deletions cut 5 bases from V and 5 bases from J, with 23 bases between. The CDR3 is 17 residues long. This CDR3 is CASRAGQLTTVDNEQFF. The CDR3 DNA reads TGTGCCAGCAGGGCGGGACAGCTCACAACTGTAGACAATGAGCAGTTCTTC.

The rearrangement uses TRBV7-8 and TRBJ2-1; D gene unclear. Trimming removed 7 bases at V and 3 bases at J, with 16 bases between. The CDR3 loop spans 15 amino acids. Germline CDR1 reads SGHVS; CDR2 reads FQNEAQ. The CDR3 coding sequence is TGTGCCAGCATTCGTGAACGGGTGTACTACAATGAGCAGTTCTTC. Translation gives CASIRERVYYNEQFF.

The chain carries TRBV28 and TRBJ2-6, with TRBD1 identical over 8 bases. Germline V lookup: CDR1 MDHEN, CDR2 SYDVKM. The J segment lost 0 bases and the V segment lost 3 bases, leaving 19 bases of the junction unmatched. The CDR3 sequence is 22 residues long. CDR3 bases: TGTGCCAGCAGTTTTGCCCGGGACAGGCATAATGAAATGTTCTCTGGGGCCAACGTCCTGACTTTC. Translating gives CASSFARDRHNEMFSGANVLTF. The whole variable domain, remainder taken from reference TRBV28 and TRBJ2-6, is DVKVTQSSRYLVKRTGEKVFLECVQDMDHENMFWYRQDPGLGLRLIYFSYDVKMKEKGDIPEGYSVSREKKERFSLILESASTNQTSMYLCASSFARDRHNEMFSGANVLTFGAGSRLTVL.

This sequence joins TRBV18 and TRBJ1-1, with D possibly being TRBD1 (6 bases). Trimming stripped 4 bases from V and 1 base from J, with 19 bases between. The CDR3 has 17 residues. CDR1 KGHSH and CDR2 LQKENI come from the germline V gene. CDR3 coding DNA: TGTGCCAGCTCACTCCGGCAGGGGTCCGCGGGGAACACTGAAGCTTTCTTT. Its translation is CASSLRQGSAGNTEAFF.

The rearrangement joins TRBV30 to TRBJ1-1; the match to TRBD1 covers 7 bases. CDR1 is GTSNPN and CDR2 is SVGIG in the germline V gene (reference sequence). J gave up 1 base and V 2 bases, and 7 bases lay outside the gene matches. The CDR3 contains 15 residues. The CDR3 is CAWSTTGTENTEAFF. The DNA for the CDR3 is TGTGCCTGGAGTACAACCGGGACAGAGAACACTGAAGCTTTCTTT.

J is TRBJ2-5 and V is TRBV5-1; TRBD2 matches at 7 bases. The V gene end was trimmed by 5 bases and the J gene end by 5 bases; junction bases not matched to a gene: 6. CDR3 length: 13 amino acids. Germline CDR1 and CDR2: SGHRS and YFSETQ. The CDR3 sequence: CASRWGGRETQYF. The DNA for the CDR3 is TGCGCCAGCAGATGGGGGGGTAGGGAGACCCAGTACTTC. Full variable domain (missing parts from reference TRBV5-1 and TRBJ2-5): KAGVTQTPRYLIKTRGQQVTLSCSPISGHRSVSWYQQTPGQGLQFLFEYFSETQRNKGNFPGRFSGRQFSNSRSEMNVSTLELGDSALYLCASRWGGRETQYFGPGTRLLVL.

The chain employs TRBV28 and TRBJ1-1; the D gene is possibly TRBD1 (6 bases). Trimming took off 6 bases at V and 10 bases at J, with 18 bases between the two ends. The germline V gene has CDR1 MDHEN and CDR2 SYDVKM. The CDR3 runs to 13 residues. As DNA, the CDR3 is TGTGCCAGCAGCCCCCCCAGGGGCAGGGGAGCTTTCTTT. This gives the protein CASSPPRGRGAFF. Combining the CDR3 with reference TRBV28 and TRBJ1-1 gives the whole variable domain DVKVTQSSRYLVKRTGEKVFLECVQDMDHENMFWYRQDPGLGLRLIYFSYDVKMKEKGDIPEGYSVSREKKERFSLILESASTNQTSMYLCASSPPRGRGAFFGQGTRLTVV.

The CDR3 reads CASSPEGVLISPLHF. The CDR3 DNA is TGTGCCAGCAGCCCTGAAGGGGTTTTAATTTCACCCCTCCACTTT. The chain uses TRBV3-1 (or the pseudogene TRBV3-2) and TRBJ1-6; TRBD1 is a possible D gene (5 bases). The V end was cut by 4 bases, the J end by 9 bases, with 16 bases between. The CDR3 has 15 amino acids. Germline V gene sequence: CDR1 LGHDT, CDR2 YNNKEL (reference sequence).

Note on this clone: Other DNA sequences in the sample encode the same CDR3. The gene calls are TRBV30 and TRBJ1-1, with 7 bases fitting TRBD1. There are 14 residues in the CDR3. Trimming removed 3 bases from V and 2 bases from J; junction bases left unmatched: 6. Germline V gene lookup returns CDR1 GTSNPN and CDR2 SVGIG (reference sequence). This chain's CDR3 is CAWSVGQKNTEAFF. The DNA for the CDR3 is TGTGCCTGGAGCGTGGGACAGAAAAACACTGAAGCTTTCTTT.

The chain joins TRBV7-9 to TRBJ1-2; TRBD1 matches 7 bases. CDR1 is SEHNR, CDR2 FQNEAQ, per germline (reference sequence). CDR3 length: 14 amino acids. The J segment lost 5 bases and the V segment lost 2 bases, leaving 5 bases of the junction unmatched. The CDR3 coding sequence is TGTGCCAGCAGCTTAAGGACAGGTGATTATGGCTACACCTTC. Its translation is CASSLRTGDYGYTF.

The table lists this clone with a few counts. The chain joins TRBV9 to TRBJ1-1; 10 nucleotides line up with TRBD1. The CDR3 runs 15 residues. Trimming took 3 bases from V and 5 from J; bases not matched to a gene: 7. Germline V gives CDR1 SGDLS, CDR2 YYNGEE. The DNA of the CDR3 is TGTGCCAGCAGCGAGGGGGGACAGGGGAGAACTGAAGCTTTCTTT. Translating gives CASSEGGQGRTEAFF.

CDR3 bases: TGTGCCATCAGCAGCGGGGGGACGAACACCGGGGAGCTGTTTTTT. This codes for CAISSGGTNTGELFF. The chain employs TRBV10-3 and TRBJ2-2; TRBD2 agrees at 9 bases. The CDR3 contains 15 residues. Germline V CDR1 and CDR2: ENHRY, SYGVKD. The junction had 2 bases not matched to a gene; V was cut back by 6 bases and J by 0 bases.

The J gene is TRBJ1-6, the V gene TRBV28; TRBD1 matches 7 bases. The CDR3 spans 12 residues. Germline assignment: CDR1 MDHEN and CDR2 SYDVKM. The J segment lost 13 bases and the V segment lost 6 bases, leaving 6 bases of the junction unmatched. This chain's CDR3 is CASSSNRGPLHF. For the CDR3, the DNA is TGTGCCAGCAGCTCAAACAGGGGTCCCCTCCACTTT.

This clone is a singleton in its sample. The gene calls are TRBV5-1 and TRBJ2-3; perhaps TRBD2 as D (5 bases). The CDR3 is 15 residues long. V gave up 5 bases and J gave up 6 bases, with 19 bases separating them. Germline CDR1 and CDR2: SGHRS and YFSETQ. This CDR3 reads CASSFSTDPGDTQYF. The CDR3 DNA reads TGCGCCAGCAGTTTTTCGACTGACCCGGGGGATACGCAGTATTTT.

The rearrangement links TRBV6-1 to TRBJ2-7; the match to TRBD2 covers 8 bases. CDR3 size: 16 residues. V gave up 1 base and J gave up 8 bases; unmatched junction bases: 13. CDR1 MNHNS and CDR2 SASEGT come from the germline V gene. CDR3 loop: CASSEDGTTVAGKQYF. The CDR3, as DNA: TGTGCCAGCAGTGAAGACGGGACTACCGTAGCGGGGAAGCAGTACTTC.

The chain employs TRBV3-1 (or the pseudogene TRBV3-2) and TRBJ2-3, with 10 bases fitting TRBD2. This CDR3 has 16 residues. Germline V gene lookup returns CDR1 LGHDT and CDR2 YNNKEL (reference sequence). V lost 4 bases to trimming and J lost 5 bases; unmatched junction nucleotides: 9. In DNA form, the CDR3 reads TGTGCCAGCAGCCCGAATCTAGCGGGAGCGGGAGATACGCAGTATTTT. This sequence encodes CASSPNLAGAGDTQYF.

This chain connects TRBV19 to TRBJ2-7; TRBD1 might be the D (6 bases). CDR1 is LNHDA and CDR2 is SQIVND in the germline V gene (reference sequence). Trimming removed 1 base from V and 2 bases from J, with 12 bases in between. The CDR3 loop spans 15 amino acids. CDR3 in DNA: TGTGCCAGTAGTATAGCTCCGGGACACCCCTACGAGCAGTACTTC. It yields the protein CASSIAPGHPYEQYF.

The chain joins TRBV10-3 to TRBJ2-2; 8 nucleotides line up with TRBD1. J gave up 9 bases and V 3 bases, and 6 bases lay outside the gene matches. There are 14 residues in the CDR3. The germline gives CDR1 ENHRY, CDR2 SYGVKD. The CDR3 nucleotides read TGTGCCATCAGTGACGGGGACAGGATAAGGGAGCTGTTTTTT. Protein product: CAISDGDRIRELFF.

The J gene is TRBJ2-7, the V gene TRBV3-1 (or the pseudogene TRBV3-2); 11 nucleotides agree with TRBD2. The CDR3 runs 14 residues. CDR1 is LGHDT, CDR2 YNNKEL, per germline (reference sequence). V dropped 4 bases and J dropped 5; count of bases not matched to a gene: 4. CDR3 residues: CASSRLAGRDEQYF. DNA for the CDR3: TGTGCCAGCAGCCGACTAGCGGGGCGCGACGAGCAGTACTTC.

Worth noting for this clone: The same CDR3 is also encoded by other DNA sequences in this sample. V and J are TRBV18 and TRBJ2-5; D gene ambiguous. Germline CDR1 and CDR2: KGHSH and LQKENI. The germline V and J ends were trimmed by 2 bases and 1 base, with 5 bases remaining between them. The CDR3 extends over 13 amino acids. CDR3 sequence: CASSPSVQETQYF. Here the CDR3 DNA reads TGTGCCAGCTCACCATCAGTCCAAGAGACCCAGTACTTC.

The J gene is TRBJ1-5, the V gene TRBV6-5; no clear D. Trimming left V 1 base short and J 3 bases short, with 13 bases between. The CDR3 is 16 residues long. Germline assignment: CDR1 MNHEY and CDR2 SVGAGI. The CDR3 nucleotides are TGTGCCAGCAGTTACTTGGGCAGCGGGGTCAATCAGCCCCAGCATTTT. Its protein product is CASSYLGSGVNQPQHF.

The gene calls are TRBV20-1 and TRBJ1-6; 10 bases fit TRBD1. Germline CDR1 reads DFQATT; CDR2 reads SNEGSKA (reference sequence). The ends lost 3 bases at V and 7 bases at J; junction bases unmatched: 3. The CDR3 is 14 residues long. CDR3 nucleotide sequence: TGCAGTGCTAGTAGACAGGGGGCGAATTCACCCCTCCACTTT. Its protein is CSASRQGANSPLHF.

This clone was seen a single time. This chain connects TRBV28 to TRBJ1-5; possible D gene TRBD1, 6 bases. Per germline, CDR1 MDHEN and CDR2 SYDVKM. V was trimmed by 6 bases and J by 6 bases, leaving 15 bases between them. This CDR3 is 14 amino acids long. The CDR3 reads CASSDPGVGQPQHF. For the CDR3, the DNA is TGTGCCAGCAGCGATCCAGGGGTAGGTCAGCCCCAGCATTTT.

The V call is TRBV11-2, the J call TRBJ1-2, with a weak D call TRBD1 (5 bases). Germline CDR1 is SGHAT and CDR2 is FQNNGV. Trimming cost V 5 bases and J 5 bases, with 15 bases left between them. There are 14 residues in the CDR3. The CDR3 region is CASSLTSDRYGYTF. In DNA, the CDR3 is TGTGCCAGCAGCCTAACTTCCGACAGATATGGCTACACCTTC.

The rearrangement joins TRBV4-1 to TRBJ2-3; 7 nucleotides line up with TRBD2. This CDR3 spans 15 amino acids. Germline CDR1 is MGHRA and CDR2 is YSYEKL. V shed 3 bases and J 1 base; nucleotides not matched to a gene: 4. In nucleotides, the CDR3 is TGCGCCAGCAGCCAGGCACTAGCGCGCACAGATACGCAGTATTTT. Protein product: CASSQALARTDTQYF.